This TCR beta chain was obtained from a study of T cell changes during pregnancy in multiple sclerosis. Using immunoSEQ multiplex PCR, the repertoire was profiled, and TCRdb retains in-frame clones only, with some absent. The sample carries approximately 97,000 clones, 90% recorded once. Germline V CDR1 and CDR2: MNHEY, SMNVEV (reference sequence). With 1 base clipped from V and 6 bases from J, the junction kept 2 bases outside the gene matches. The CDR3 extends over 14 amino acids. This clone showed up just a few times. J is TRBJ2-1 and V is TRBV27; 8 positions agree with TRBD2. This sequence was found in a female donor in good health, enrolled as a control in a pregnancy study. This sample comprised peripheral blood, obtained in the second trimester of pregnancy. CDR3 in DNA: TGTGCCAGCAGTTTATTTGCGGGAGGCAATGAGCAGTTCTTC. Protein product: CASSLFAGGNEQFF.